These 22 T cell receptor beta chains were all obtained from the same sample, sequenced in a study of blood T cell repertoires in COVID-19 (TCRdb year 2020). Libraries came from the immunoSEQ multiplex PCR assay. The table was pulled from immuneACCESS by TCRdb, which kept in-frame rearrangements only. Such tables lose some clones; where checked, under half of the loss comes from unresolved V genes, and the rest has no known cause. The table for this sample lists 350,000 to 550,000 clones; 75% to 90% of them were counted only once. The ten biggest clones cover more than 4% of the sample. The specimen sequenced was peripheral blood. Every receptor here comes from a woman between 25 and 40 years old with acute or convalescent COVID-19.

This chain joins TRBV28 and TRBJ1-2, with 7 bases matching TRBD1. The ends lost 5 bases at V and 1 base at J; junction bases unmatched: 10. Germline-derived CDR1 and CDR2 are MDHEN and SYDVKM. The CDR3 spans 16 residues. CDR3 nucleotides: TGTGCCAGCAGTGTAGGGGGCGCGGGGATTAACTATGGCTACACCTTC. Translation: CASSVGGAGINYGYTF.

V is TRBV18 and J is TRBJ1-1; D gene unclear. V was clipped by 4 bases and J by 0 bases, with 3 bases between them. This CDR3 has 12 amino acids. The germline V gene encodes CDR1 KGHSH and CDR2 LQKENI. Here the CDR3 reads CASSLMNTEAFF. CDR3 coding DNA: TGTGCCAGCTCACTTATGAACACTGAAGCTTTCTTT.

This clone is a singleton in its sample. The genes are TRBV2 and TRBJ2-7, with D tentatively TRBD1 (6 bases). The V gene lost 6 bases and the J gene lost 6 bases, with 15 bases spanning the gap. This CDR3 has 13 residues. Germline V lookup: CDR1 SNHLY, CDR2 FYNNEI. CDR3 coding DNA: TGTGCCAGCAGGAGGTTGACAGGTTCCGAGCAGTACTTC. Translation gives CASRRLTGSEQYF.

This clone was observed a single time. The J gene is TRBJ1-1, the V gene TRBV2; 8 nucleotides agree with TRBD1. This CDR3 is built from 16 residues. The germline V gene encodes CDR1 SNHLY and CDR2 FYNNEI. After removal of 8 bases from V and 6 bases from J, the junction contained 17 bases not matched to a gene. CDR3 sequence: CASAGGQGAGTAEAFF. CDR3 DNA: TGTGCCAGCGCCGGAGGACAGGGTGCAGGGACAGCTGAAGCTTTCTTT.

This chain joins TRBV7-3 and TRBJ2-1; no clear D. There are 14 residues in the CDR3. The germline CDR1 and CDR2 sequences are SGHTA and FQGTGA. The germline V and J ends were trimmed by 5 bases and 7 bases, with 15 bases remaining between them. CDR3 residues: CASSPIADSNEQFF. As DNA, the CDR3 is TGTGCCAGCAGCCCGATAGCCGATAGTAATGAGCAGTTCTTC.

This clone was picked up one time. The rearrangement joins TRBV2 to TRBJ2-7, with D perhaps TRBD1 (6 bases). V dropped 4 bases and J dropped 0 bases, with 13 bases sitting between them. The V gene's germline CDR1 is SNHLY and CDR2 FYNNEI. The CDR3 has 15 amino acids. This CDR3 reads CASSARGGSSYEQYF. The CDR3 bases are TGTGCCAGCAGTGCAAGAGGGGGAAGCTCCTACGAGCAGTACTTC.

CDR3 amino acids: CATSDRDHSPLHF. CDR3 DNA sequence: TGTGCCACCTCAGACAGGGACCATTCACCCCTCCACTTT. J is TRBJ1-6 and V is TRBV19; 7 bases align to TRBD1. CDR3 length: 13 amino acids. Germline values: CDR1 LNHDA, CDR2 SQIVND (reference sequence). Trimming took 10 bases from V and 8 from J; bases not matched to a gene: 8. Using reference TRBV19 and TRBJ1-6 for the parts outside the CDR3, the full variable domain is DGGITQSPKYLFRKEGQNVTLSCEQNLNHDAMYWYRQDPGQGLRLIYYSQIVNDFQKGDIAEGYSVSREKKESFPLTVTSAQKNPTAFYLCATSDRDHSPLHFGNGTRLTVT.

CDR3 protein: CASSTGTGIYEQYF. In nucleotides, the CDR3 is TGCGCCAGCAGCACCGGGACAGGGATCTACGAGCAGTACTTC. The V and J genes are TRBV5-1 and TRBJ2-7, with TRBD1 matching 9 bases. V gave up 4 bases and J gave up 3 bases; unmatched junction bases: 5. The CDR3 has 14 residues. The germline V gene has CDR1 SGHRS and CDR2 YFSETQ.

The rearrangement uses TRBV14 and TRBJ2-7, with D possibly matching TRBD2 (5 bases). The ends were cut back, 4 bases at V and 1 base at J, with 8 bases in the middle. This CDR3 spans 13 amino acids. Germline values: CDR1 SGHDN, CDR2 FVKESK. The CDR3 is CASSPSGSYEQYF. DNA of the CDR3: TGTGCCAGCAGCCCGTCGGGGTCCTACGAGCAGTACTTC. The full variable domain, its missing parts supplied by reference TRBV14 and TRBJ2-7, is EAGVTQFPSHSVIEKGQTVTLRCDPISGHDNLYWYRRVMGKEIKFLLHFVKESKQDESGMPNNRFLAERTGGTYSTLKVQPAELEDSGVYFCASSPSGSYEQYFGPGTRLTVT.

The genes are TRBV7-6 and TRBJ1-1, with D uncertain. CDR1 is SGHVS, CDR2 FNYEAQ, per germline. Trimming removed 0 bases at V and 1 base at J, with 9 bases between. The CDR3 is made up of 15 amino acids. As DNA, the CDR3 is TGTGCCAGCAGCTTAGCGTCGAACAGGAACACTGAAGCTTTCTTT. Residues: CASSLASNRNTEAFF.

This chain connects TRBV5-4 to TRBJ2-2; a possible D gene is TRBD2 (6 bases). CDR1 is SGHNT and CDR2 is YYREEE in the germline V gene (reference sequence). The CDR3 extends over 14 amino acids. The V and J ends lost 3 bases and 5 bases respectively, with 11 bases between them. The CDR3 protein is CASSYLRGTGELFF. CDR3 nucleotides: TGTGCCAGCAGCTACCTTCGGGGGACCGGGGAGCTGTTTTTT. The full variable domain, completed using reference TRBV5-4 and TRBJ2-2, is ETGVTQSPTHLIKTRGQQVTLRCSSQSGHNTVSWYQQALGQGPQFIFQYYREEENGRGNFPPRFSGLQFPNYSSELNVNALELDDSALYLCASSYLRGTGELFFGEGSRLTVL.

This sequence joins TRBV2 and TRBJ1-5; a weak D match, TRBD1 (6 bases). The V end lost 7 bases, the J end lost 4 bases, and 14 bases lay between the germline ends. CDR3 length: 14 amino acids. Per germline, CDR1 SNHLY and CDR2 FYNNEI. This chain's CDR3 is CASKGQGTNQPQHF. For the CDR3, the DNA is TGTGCCAGCAAGGGTCAGGGGACAAATCAGCCCCAGCATTTT.

The genes are TRBV2 and TRBJ1-6, with TRBD1 identical over 10 bases. V was pared by 6 bases and J by 5 bases, with 1 base of the junction left unmatched. The CDR3 covers 14 residues. The germline V gene encodes CDR1 SNHLY and CDR2 FYNNEI. CDR3 residues: CASSGTGDNSPLHF. The CDR3 region has the DNA TGTGCCAGCAGCGGGACAGGGGATAATTCACCCCTCCACTTT.

In DNA form, the CDR3 reads TGTGCCAGCTCCAAGGGAGGGGGTCTGGAGACCCAGTACTTC. It codes for CASSKGGGLETQYF. V and J are TRBV27 and TRBJ2-5; a possible D gene is TRBD2 (7 bases). The CDR3 runs 14 residues. Between the trimmed V and J ends, which lost 8 bases and 5 bases, there was a span of 18 bases. The germline V gene encodes CDR1 MNHEY and CDR2 SMNVEV (reference sequence).

This clone was found once. V and J are TRBV4-2 and TRBJ2-3; maybe TRBD2 (5 bases). The germline V gene has CDR1 LGHNA and CDR2 YNFKEQ. Between the trimmed V and J ends, which lost 0 bases and 6 bases, there was a span of 7 bases. This CDR3 is 13 amino acids long. The CDR3 nucleotides are TGTGCCAGCAGCCAAGAATTAGCGGATACGCAGTATTTT. Translating gives CASSQELADTQYF.

V gene TRBV4-2 combines with J gene TRBJ2-7, with TRBD2 matching over 12 bases. Germline V lookup: CDR1 LGHNA, CDR2 YNFKEQ. CDR3 size: 17 residues. V shed 4 bases and J 1 base; nucleotides not matched to a gene: 8. The CDR3 coding sequence is TGTGCCAGCAGCCTGAATCAGGGACTAGCGGGTTCCTACGAGCAGTACTTC. It encodes CASSLNQGLAGSYEQYF.

CDR3 sequence reads: CASSSLAKTYEQYF. The CDR3 DNA is TGTGCCAGCAGCTCTTTAGCGAAAACCTACGAGCAGTACTTC. The gene calls are TRBV11-2 and TRBJ2-7; D is perhaps TRBD2 (5 bases). The germline V gene has CDR1 SGHAT and CDR2 FQNNGV. This CDR3 contains 14 residues. Deletions cut 4 bases from V and 2 bases from J, with 12 bases between. Full variable domain (outside the CDR3, taken from reference TRBV11-2 and TRBJ2-7): EAGVAQSPRYKIIEKRQSVAFWCNPISGHATLYWYQQILGQGPKLLIQFQNNGVVDDSQLPKDRFSAERLKGVDSTLKIQPAKLEDSAVYLCASSSLAKTYEQYFGPGTRLTVT.

Here the CDR3 reads CASSSDGRGTNSPLHF. CDR3 DNA: TGTGCCAGCAGCTCCGATGGCAGGGGAACTAATTCACCCCTCCACTTT. V gene TRBV5-5 combines with J gene TRBJ1-6; TRBD1 is a possible D gene (6 bases). Trimming took 3 bases from V and 6 from J, leaving 16 bases between them. CDR3 size: 16 residues. Germline CDR1 and CDR2: SGHKS and YYEKEE (reference sequence).

The chain recombines TRBV2 with TRBJ2-2; 10 positions match TRBD2. In germline, CDR1 is SNHLY, CDR2 FYNNEI. CDR3 size: 16 residues. V dropped 8 bases and J dropped 5; count of bases not matched to a gene: 11. DNA for the CDR3: TGTGCCAGCTGCCATTTGGCTAGCGGGGGAACCGGGGAGCTGTTTTTT. It encodes CASCHLASGGTGELFF.

The V gene is TRBV5-4, the J gene TRBJ2-7; TRBD2 is a possible D gene (5 bases). This CDR3 is built from 15 residues. From germline, CDR1 is SGHNT and CDR2 YYREEE (reference sequence). V lost 3 bases and J lost 3, with 16 bases in between. The CDR3, as DNA: TGTGCCAGCAGCTCGGAGGTCGTCGCTTACTACGAGCAGTACTTC. Its translation: CASSSEVVAYYEQYF.

The gene calls are TRBV2 and TRBJ1-4, with 7 bases aligning to TRBD1. Germline V gives CDR1 SNHLY, CDR2 FYNNEI. CDR3 length: 14 amino acids. With 4 bases clipped from V and 5 bases from J, the junction kept 4 bases outside the gene matches. The CDR3 spells CASSATGRNEKLFF. The CDR3, as DNA: TGTGCCAGCAGTGCGACAGGGCGAAATGAAAAACTGTTTTTT.

This clone occurred once. Compared with germline, one end of the junction differs, possibly owing to a read error. Within the sample, other DNA sequences also encode this same CDR3. This chain uses TRBV12-3 or TRBV12-4 with TRBJ1-4, with D possibly TRBD1 on 5 matching bases. CDR3 length: 13 residues. The CDR3: CASSGGGWEKLFF. CDR3 bases: TGTGCCAGCAGTGGCGGGGGTTGGGAAAAACTGTTCTTT.